The 4 T cell receptor beta chains below all came from one sample that was sequenced in a study of blood T cell repertoires in COVID-19. Profiling relied on immunoSEQ multiplex PCR, and the TCRdb table lists in-frame clones only, not all of them. In the table there are about 59,000 clones, around 67% of which are singletons. Material for sequencing was peripheral blood. The receptors were sampled from a woman aged 70-85 years with acute or convalescent COVID-19.

This rearrangement joins TRBV18 to TRBJ2-2; D not resolved. The V and J ends lost 4 bases and 6 bases respectively, with 3 bases between them. The CDR3 loop spans 11 amino acids. From germline, CDR1 is KGHSH and CDR2 LQKENI. The CDR3, as DNA: TGTGCCAGCTCACTATCCGGGGAGCTGTTTTTT. Translated, it gives CASSLSGELFF. The complete variable domain, with remaining parts taken from reference TRBV18 and TRBJ2-2, reads NAGVMQNPRHLVRRRGQEARLRCSPMKGHSHVYWYRQLPEEGLKFMVYLQKENIIDESGMPKERFSAEFPKEGPSILRIQQVVRGDSAAYFCASSLSGELFFGEGSRLTVL.

The rearrangement joins TRBV7-2 to TRBJ2-3; 14 bases align to TRBD2. The V and J ends lost 4 bases and 6 bases, in that order; junction bases with no gene match: 9. Germline CDR1 is SGHTA and CDR2 is FQGNSA. The CDR3 is made up of 17 amino acids. CDR3: CASSSRRTSGGPDTQYF. The CDR3 nucleotides are TGTGCCAGCAGCTCCCGAAGGACTAGCGGGGGGCCCGATACGCAGTATTTT.

Regarding this clone: Other nucleotide sequences in the sample specify the same CDR3. This chain uses TRBV11-1 with TRBJ1-6; 7 bases line up with TRBD1. This CDR3 contains 14 residues. V lost 1 base, J lost 10 bases, and 4 bases stayed unmatched. CDR1 and CDR2 (germline): SGHAT, FQDESV (reference sequence). The CDR3: CASSLGQGGSPLHF. In DNA form, the CDR3 reads TGTGCCAGCAGCTTAGGACAGGGAGGATCACCCCTCCACTTT.

J is TRBJ1-2 and V is TRBV29-1; D possibly corresponds to TRBD1 (5 bases). Trimming cost V 6 bases and J 0 bases, with 11 bases left between them. Germline CDR1 is SQVTM and CDR2 is ANQGSEA. The CDR3 is made up of 13 amino acids. CDR3 DNA: TGCAGCGTAGCCGACAGTGCTAACTATGGCTACACCTTC. It specifies CSVADSANYGYTF.